The 7 T cell receptor beta chains presented below share a single source sample, sequenced in a study of human T cells and chemical hapten exposure listed by TCRdb under 2021. Receptor libraries were prepared by RACE. Sequencing took place on a NextSeq 500. TCRdb's own reprocessing of the public reads used fastp at Q25 and MiXCR and kept productive beta chains. CDR3 protein duplicates are merged, each entry listing the most common genes and DNA. The sample includes about 70,000 distinct CDR3 sequences, with 9.8% observed a single time. Of the sample, less than 4% falls within the top ten clones. Reading the label with the study, this specimen's time point is: patch test 1, 2 weeks after DPC sensitization. The sample's treatment or condition label, in plain terms: therapeutic diphenylcyclopropenone sensitization with weekly scalp DPC. The sample was whole blood, taken in connection with sensitization to the hapten diphenylcyclopropenone (DPC). These receptors were collected from a woman between 40 and 50 years old with alopecia areata. Some clones in this sample may be carry-over from other donors' samples.

This clonotype was seen more than once but under ten times. The chain employs TRBV28 and TRBJ1-2; 7 positions agree with TRBD1. Losses at the gene ends were 7 bases for V and 4 bases for J; bases not matched to a gene: 12. Germline CDR1 reads MDHEN; CDR2 reads SYDVKM. This CDR3 comprises 15 residues. The CDR3 coding sequence is TGTGCCAGCAAAAGACAGGGCATCGGGCCCTATGGCTACACCTTC. Amino acids: CASKRQGIGPYGYTF.

This clonotype occurred many times. V is TRBV20-1 and J is TRBJ1-2; D ambiguous. Germline values: CDR1 DFQATT, CDR2 SNEGSKA (reference sequence). V was shortened by 4 bases and J by 4 bases, with 10 bases between the two germline ends. The CDR3 has 12 amino acids. The DNA of the CDR3 is TGCAGTGCTATTATAAAGACCTATGGCTACACCTTC. Encoded protein: CSAIIKTYGYTF.

This clonotype was counted at least ten times. V is TRBV20-1 and J is TRBJ2-6, with a possible D match to TRBD2 (6 bases). The CDR3 sequence is 17 residues long. Trimming took off 3 bases at V and 0 bases at J, with 15 bases between the two ends. Germline V CDR1 and CDR2: DFQATT, SNEGSKA (reference sequence). The CDR3: CSARGGLPLSGANVLTF. Here the CDR3 DNA reads TGCAGTGCTAGGGGGGGACTTCCTCTCTCTGGGGCCAACGTCCTGACTTTC.

Ten or more counts support this clonotype. V usage is TRBV5-5 and J usage is TRBJ2-5; tentative D call: TRBD1 (5 bases). The CDR3 is made up of 13 amino acids. Germline CDR1 and CDR2: SGHKS and YYEKEE (reference sequence). Trimming took 3 bases from V and 4 from J, leaving 10 bases between them. The CDR3 coding sequence is TGTGCCAGCAGCTCCTACAGGACAGAGACCCAGTACTTC. This codes for CASSSYRTETQYF.

This clonotype was detected many times. The J gene is TRBJ1-1, the V gene TRBV9; D gene ambiguous. CDR1 is SGDLS, CDR2 YYNGEE, per germline. Between the trimmed V and J ends, which lost 2 bases and 4 bases, there was a span of 18 bases. The CDR3 is 16 residues long. Written as DNA, the CDR3 is TGTGCCAGCAGCGTCGTAACCGCCGTGATGGGCACTGAAGCTTTCTTT. It specifies CASSVVTAVMGTEAFF.

This clonotype was recorded at least ten times. V usage is TRBV7-2 and J usage is TRBJ1-3; TRBD1 matches at 7 bases. CDR3 length equals 15 residues. Germline CDR1 reads SGHTA; CDR2 reads FQGNSA. Germline trimming cut 3 bases from V and 2 bases from J; bases unmatched to any gene: 4. Here the CDR3 DNA reads TGTGCCAGCAGCTTGACAGGGTTACCTGGAAACACCATATATTTT. Encoded protein: CASSLTGLPGNTIYF. Supplemented by reference TRBV7-2 and TRBJ1-3, the full variable domain reads GAGVSQSPSNKVTEKGKDVELRCDPISGHTALYWYRQSLGQGLEFLIYFQGNSAPDKSGLPSDRFSAERTGGSVSTLTIQRTQQEDSAVYLCASSLTGLPGNTIYFGEGSWLTVV.

The J gene is TRBJ1-1, the V gene TRBV10-3, with D uncertain. There are 14 residues in the CDR3. Trimming took off 4 bases at V and 0 bases at J, with 9 bases between the two ends. CDR1 is ENHRY, CDR2 SYGVKD, per germline. The CDR3 spells CAISGGLVNTEAFF. CDR3 coding DNA: TGTGCCATCAGTGGTGGGTTGGTGAACACTGAAGCTTTCTTT.